The next 31 T cell receptor beta chains were all read from a single sample in a study of T-cell memory formation after mild COVID-19. Each CDR3 protein is one row after TCRdb ran MiXCR on the 5' RACE reads. The sample lists approximately 240,000 distinct CDR3 sequences, around 17% seen once, with 3.5% to 4% in the top ten. The sample was PBMCs or a T cell subset sorted from them (not recorded which). Receptor source: a young man who had mild COVID-19 (a few samples of this study predate the infection). Cell type and time point are not known.

The chain employs TRBV20-1 and TRBJ2-7; maybe TRBD2 (6 bases). The CDR3 runs to 16 residues. Trimming left V 6 bases short and J 2 bases short, with 23 bases between. Per the germline V gene, CDR1 is DFQATT and CDR2 is SNEGSKA (reference sequence). The CDR3 DNA reads TGCAGTGCCCCACATGATACGACTAGTTTCCCCTACGAGCAGTACTTC. Translating it yields CSAPHDTTSFPYEQYF.

The chain combines TRBV5-4 with TRBJ1-6; 9 nucleotides agree with TRBD1. This CDR3 spans 15 amino acids. The V segment lost 4 bases and the J segment 5 bases; nucleotides outside the gene matches: 4. Germline V gene sequence: CDR1 SGHNT, CDR2 YYREEE (reference sequence). CDR3 in DNA: TGTGCCAGCAGCCTTGGGACAGGGAATAATTCACCCCTCCACTTT. Its protein product is CASSLGTGNNSPLHF.

The chain uses TRBV6-6 and TRBJ2-5; no clear D. Germline V gene lookup returns CDR1 MNHNY and CDR2 SVGAGI (reference sequence). The CDR3 consists of 11 residues. V lost 6 bases and J 5 bases, leaving 7 bases between the germline ends. CDR3 nucleotide sequence: TGTGCCAGCAGACAAACGGAGACCCAGTACTTC. Translation: CASRQTETQYF.

This clonotype has a handful of counts. This chain's CDR3 is CASSQDSSSYNEQFF. CDR3 DNA: TGTGCCAGCAGCCAAGATAGTAGCTCCTACAATGAGCAGTTCTTC. The V gene is TRBV3-1, the J gene TRBJ2-1, with no clear D. CDR1 is LGHDT and CDR2 is YNNKEL in the germline V gene (reference sequence). V gave up 0 bases and J gave up 0 bases, with 6 bases separating them. The CDR3 covers 15 residues.

The CDR3: CAIRERGGLHEQYF. CDR3 sequence (DNA): TGTGCCATCAGGGAGCGGGGGGGCCTACACGAGCAGTACTTC. This rearrangement joins TRBV10-3 to TRBJ2-7; TRBD2 aligns across 10 bases. J gave up 5 bases and V 6 bases, and 7 bases lay outside the gene matches. CDR3 length equals 14 residues. CDR1 is ENHRY, CDR2 SYGVKD, per germline.

The chain employs TRBV4-1 and TRBJ2-5; D unclear. Trimming left V 3 bases short and J 5 bases short, with 7 bases between. CDR3 length equals 12 residues. Germline assignment: CDR1 MGHRA and CDR2 YSYEKL. The CDR3: CASSHVAETQYF. DNA of the CDR3: TGCGCCAGCAGCCACGTCGCGGAGACCCAGTACTTC.

CDR3 loop: CASSIYRDGGEKLFF. The CDR3 region has the DNA TGTGCCAGCAGCATATACCGGGACGGAGGAGAAAAACTGTTTTTT. V is TRBV9 and J is TRBJ1-4; D is perhaps TRBD1 (5 bases). Germline V lookup: CDR1 SGDLS, CDR2 YYNGEE. The CDR3 sequence is 15 residues long. Trimming shortened V by 4 bases and J by 8 bases, and 18 bases separated the two germline ends.

This clonotype showed up just a few times. J is TRBJ2-7 and V is TRBV5-1; tentatively, D is TRBD1 (5 bases). V lost 0 bases and J 5 bases, leaving 18 bases between the germline ends. This CDR3 has 16 residues. Looked up from germline, CDR1 is SGHRS and CDR2 is YFSETQ. The CDR3 here is CASSLGVRQSLDEQYF. The CDR3 bases are TGCGCCAGCAGCTTGGGTGTGCGACAGTCACTTGACGAGCAGTACTTC.

This clonotype was observed a handful of times. The chain has TRBV25-1 and TRBJ2-7; 7 positions agree with TRBD1. Germline loops: CDR1 MGHDK, CDR2 SYGVNS. V lost 0 bases and J lost 2; bases outside the gene matches: 7. The CDR3 length is 16 residues. The CDR3 coding sequence is TGTGCCAGCAGTGAATATCGAGGGACAGACCCCTACGAGCAGTACTTC. Translation gives CASSEYRGTDPYEQYF.

The chain links TRBV10-2 to TRBJ1-1; D is undetermined. The germline gives CDR1 WSHSY, CDR2 SAAADI. The CDR3 has 11 residues. The V gene lost 5 bases and the J gene lost 7 bases, with 8 bases spanning the gap. The CDR3 DNA reads TGCGCCAGCAGTCATTCTGGTGAAGCTTTCTTT. Translating it yields CASSHSGEAFF.

The chain carries TRBV7-9 and TRBJ2-7, with 9 positions matching TRBD2. This CDR3 spans 14 amino acids. Germline trimming cut 2 bases from V and 4 bases from J; bases unmatched to any gene: 3. Per the germline V gene, CDR1 is SEHNR and CDR2 is FQNEAQ (reference sequence). The CDR3 DNA reads as TGTGCCAGCAGCTTACAGCGGGAGGCTTACGAGCAGTACTTC. The encoded protein is CASSLQREAYEQYF.

This clonotype occurred a few times. V usage is TRBV19 and J usage is TRBJ1-1, with D possibly matching TRBD1 (5 bases). Deletions cut 4 bases from V and 1 base from J, with 10 bases between. The CDR3 sequence is 14 residues long. Germline CDR1 and CDR2: LNHDA and SQIVND (reference sequence). CDR3 nucleotides: TGTGCCAGTAGTAGAGGACAACCGAACACTGAAGCTTTCTTT. Residues: CASSRGQPNTEAFF.

This clonotype has more than one count but fewer than ten. The chain is built from TRBV18 and TRBJ2-1, with D perhaps matching TRBD2 (7 bases). Germline CDR1 reads KGHSH; CDR2 reads LQKENI. With 8 bases removed from V and 7 bases from J, the gap between germline ends came to 12 bases. This CDR3 contains 12 residues. CDR3 DNA: TGTGCCAGCGGGGGGGGCCGGAATGAGCAGTTCTTC. This codes for CASGGGRNEQFF.

The V gene is TRBV6-1, the J gene TRBJ2-2; 14 positions agree with TRBD2. V lost 10 bases, J lost 0 bases, and 1 base stayed unmatched. The CDR3 covers 15 residues. Germline-derived CDR1 and CDR2 are MNHNS and SASEGT. CDR3 in amino acids: CATTSGGANTGELFF. CDR3 nucleotide sequence: TGTGCCACGACTAGCGGGGGGGCGAACACCGGGGAGCTGTTTTTT.

Only a few counts were recorded for this clonotype. The V gene is TRBV11-2, the J gene TRBJ1-1, with D possibly TRBD1 on 5 matching bases. The germline CDR1 and CDR2 sequences are SGHAT and FQNNGV. CDR3 length: 14 amino acids. Trimming cost V 3 bases and J 3 bases, with 11 bases left between them. In DNA, the CDR3 is TGTGCCAGCAGCTTCCTTTTGGGGGACACTGAAGCTTTCTTT. Protein sequence: CASSFLLGDTEAFF. Combining the CDR3 with reference TRBV11-2 and TRBJ1-1 gives the whole variable domain EAGVAQSPRYKIIEKRQSVAFWCNPISGHATLYWYQQILGQGPKLLIQFQNNGVVDDSQLPKDRFSAERLKGVDSTLKIQPAKLEDSAVYLCASSFLLGDTEAFFGQGTRLTVV.

The chain uses TRBV6-6 and TRBJ2-1, with D hard to call. The CDR3 length is 11 residues. Germline CDR1 reads MNHNY; CDR2 reads SVGAGI (reference sequence). The V end was cut by 10 bases, the J end by 2 bases, with 6 bases between. CDR3 DNA: TGTGCCACCGCGCCCTACAATGAGCAGTTCTTC. Translation gives CATAPYNEQFF.

The chain is built from TRBV20-1 and TRBJ1-2; perhaps TRBD1 as D (5 bases). The length of the CDR3 is 13 residues. The V and J ends lost 4 bases and 2 bases respectively, with 11 bases between them. Germline V gene lookup returns CDR1 DFQATT and CDR2 SNEGSKA (reference sequence). CDR3: CSATGGDNYGYTF. The CDR3 DNA follows: TGCAGTGCTACGGGAGGGGACAACTATGGCTACACCTTC.

The chain employs TRBV7-9 and TRBJ1-3; D is undetermined. Trimming cost V 5 bases and J 3 bases, with 14 bases left between them. The germline V gene encodes CDR1 SEHNR and CDR2 FQNEAQ (reference sequence). This CDR3 spans 15 amino acids. CDR3 coding DNA: TGTGCCAGCAGCCTACGAACCGGGGTTGGAAACACCATATATTTT. It translates to CASSLRTGVGNTIYF. The whole variable domain, remainder taken from reference TRBV7-9 and TRBJ1-3, is DTGVSQNPRHKITKRGQNVTFRCDPISEHNRLYWYRQTLGQGPEFLTYFQNEAQLEKSRLLSDRFSAERPKGSFSTLEIQRTEQGDSAMYLCASSLRTGVGNTIYFGEGSWLTVV.

The gene calls are TRBV7-9 and TRBJ1-6; 9 nucleotides agree with TRBD1. The CDR3 length is 13 residues. In germline, CDR1 is SEHNR, CDR2 FQNEAQ (reference sequence). V shed 6 bases and J 10 bases; nucleotides not matched to a gene: 4. CDR3 sequence (DNA): TGTGCCAGCAGTGGGACAGGGCAATCACCCCTCCACTTT. Protein product: CASSGTGQSPLHF.

J is TRBJ1-2 and V is TRBV20-1, with D uncertain. The germline V gene encodes CDR1 DFQATT and CDR2 SNEGSKA (reference sequence). V lost 0 bases and J lost 4, with 9 bases in between. The CDR3 runs to 13 residues. CDR3 bases: TGCAGTGCTAGAGATTGGAGGAGCTATGGCTACACCTTC. It is translated as CSARDWRSYGYTF.

The rearrangement uses TRBV12-3 or TRBV12-4 and TRBJ1-1; the D gene is possibly TRBD1 (6 bases). The CDR3 runs 15 residues. V was shortened by 5 bases and J by 1 base, with 14 bases between the two germline ends. CDR3 region: CASSPLEGGNTEAFF. The CDR3 coding sequence is TGTGCCAGCAGTCCGTTGGAAGGGGGGAACACTGAAGCTTTCTTT.

This clonotype was observed a handful of times. This rearrangement joins TRBV5-1 to TRBJ1-1, with D perhaps TRBD1 (5 bases). Germline CDR1 and CDR2: SGHRS and YFSETQ. V lost 0 bases and J lost 4, with 16 bases in between. The CDR3 loop spans 16 amino acids. CDR3 DNA sequence: TGCGCCAGCAGCTTGGATGCTCAGGGAATGGGCACTGAAGCTTTCTTT. Residues: CASSLDAQGMGTEAFF. Looking up the rest from reference TRBV5-1 and TRBJ1-1 gives the full variable domain: KAGVTQTPRYLIKTRGQQVTLSCSPISGHRSVSWYQQTPGQGLQFLFEYFSETQRNKGNFPGRFSGRQFSNSRSEMNVSTLELGDSALYLCASSLDAQGMGTEAFFGQGTRLTVV.

The V call is TRBV7-2, the J call TRBJ1-6; D gene unclear. The CDR3 is 17 residues long. CDR1 and CDR2 from the germline V gene are SGHTA and FQGNSA. Trimming stripped 6 bases from V and 5 bases from J, with 20 bases between. Written as DNA, the CDR3 is TGTGCCAGCAGGCCCAGGAGATCGGCTATGGATAATTCACCCCTCCACTTT. It specifies CASRPRRSAMDNSPLHF.

This clonotype was observed a handful of times. The rearrangement joins TRBV19 to TRBJ2-1, with TRBD2 as a possible D gene (6 bases). There are 16 residues in the CDR3. Germline V CDR1 and CDR2: LNHDA, SQIVND (reference sequence). The germline V and J ends were trimmed by 7 bases and 0 bases, with 16 bases remaining between them. The CDR3 loop is CASTFTRGSSYNEQFF. Here the CDR3 DNA reads TGTGCCAGTACCTTCACCCGGGGGAGCTCCTACAATGAGCAGTTCTTC.

The V call is TRBV4-3, the J call TRBJ2-1; D may be TRBD1 (5 bases). CDR3 length equals 14 residues. The V gene's germline CDR1 is LGHNA and CDR2 YSLEER. V was cut by 1 base and J by 5 bases, with 9 bases left in between. The CDR3 here is CASSQVKGNNEQFF. The CDR3 DNA follows: TGCGCCAGCAGCCAAGTTAAGGGGAACAATGAGCAGTTCTTC.

This clonotype has just a few counts. J is TRBJ1-5 and V is TRBV4-3; 8 nucleotides line up with TRBD1. This CDR3 is 15 amino acids long. Germline lookup yields CDR1 LGHNA and CDR2 YSLEER. With V trimmed by 2 bases and J by 11 bases, 11 bases remained unmatched. The CDR3, as DNA: TGCGCCAGCAGCCAACAGGGACAGGTCTTCGAGGCCCAGCATTTT. Its translation: CASSQQGQVFEAQHF.

This clonotype was picked up a small number of times. The CDR3, as DNA: TGTGCCAGCTCGCTGTTGACTAGCGGGCTTCACAATGAGCAGTTCTTC. The encoded protein is CASSLLTSGLHNEQFF. The chain links TRBV18 to TRBJ2-1, with TRBD2 matching over 10 bases. The CDR3 consists of 16 residues. The V segment lost 6 bases and the J segment 5 bases; nucleotides outside the gene matches: 10. The germline V gene encodes CDR1 KGHSH and CDR2 LQKENI.

This chain connects TRBV6-1 to TRBJ1-2, with 9 bases lining up with TRBD1. The CDR3 length is 13 residues. V trimming: 10 bases; J trimming: 5 bases; junction bases outside the gene matches: 8. Germline CDR1 reads MNHNS; CDR2 reads SASEGT. The CDR3 DNA follows: TGTGCCACTTCCCCCGGACAGGGGTATGGCTACACCTTC. The encoded protein is CATSPGQGYGYTF.

The chain employs TRBV20-1 and TRBJ2-4; 12 bases map to TRBD2. The CDR3 loop spans 18 amino acids. Germline CDR1 reads DFQATT; CDR2 reads SNEGSKA (reference sequence). Trimming at V came to 1 base and at J to 9 bases, leaving 16 bases not matched to a gene. CDR3 DNA: TGCAGTGCTAGAGCCACCCGACTCCTAGCGGGGGGGCTCGGCATTCAGTACTTC. It yields the protein CSARATRLLAGGLGIQYF.

The table lists this clonotype with a few counts. The chain employs TRBV5-1 and TRBJ2-6; D ambiguous. The CDR3 is 15 amino acids. The germline gives CDR1 SGHRS, CDR2 YFSETQ. Trimming cost V 2 bases and J 4 bases, with 10 bases left between them. CDR3 sequence (DNA): TGCGCCAGCAGCTTTGACATCCCAGGGGCCAACGTCCTGACTTTC. As protein: CASSFDIPGANVLTF.

This clonotype occurred a few times. The chain uses TRBV5-1 and TRBJ1-2; 7 bases are shared with TRBD1. CDR1 and CDR2 from the germline V gene are SGHRS and YFSETQ. The V gene end was trimmed by 0 bases and the J gene end by 4 bases; junction bases not matched to a gene: 3. The CDR3 sequence is 14 residues long. CDR3 sequence: CASSLEGAGYGYTF. The CDR3 nucleotides are TGCGCCAGCAGCTTGGAGGGGGCCGGCTATGGCTACACCTTC.